The entry that follows covers one T cell receptor beta chain sequence. Its target is not known. Other DNA sequences of this sample code for an identical CDR3. The source of the sample is a study of shared clonotypes between healthy human individuals. Turning to the study itself: The plates for each donor numbered three CD4 naive, three CD4 memory, two CD8 naive and one CD8 memory.

It was CD45RO-negative cells, positively selected for CCR7, that made up naive CD8 cells, with terminally differentiated effector memory CD45RA+ cells excluded. TCRdb keeps only in-frame clones here, not all; method: immunoSEQ multiplex PCR. The top ten clones hold roughly 1% of a sample with roughly 2 million clones, around 96% of them seen once. Study results and caveats: Memory subsets generally showed lower estimated richness than naive subsets.

The source is a man younger than 35 in good health. Material for sequencing was naive CD8+ T cells sorted from blood.

CDR3 sequence reads: CASSLGLQQFF. The CDR3 DNA reads as TGTGCCAGCAGCTTGGGACTCCAGCAGTTCTTC. V and J are TRBV11-2 and TRBJ2-1, with D perhaps TRBD2 (6 bases). Germline V CDR1 and CDR2: SGHAT, FQNNGV. CDR3 size: 11 residues. The V and J ends lost 3 bases and 11 bases respectively, with 8 bases between them.